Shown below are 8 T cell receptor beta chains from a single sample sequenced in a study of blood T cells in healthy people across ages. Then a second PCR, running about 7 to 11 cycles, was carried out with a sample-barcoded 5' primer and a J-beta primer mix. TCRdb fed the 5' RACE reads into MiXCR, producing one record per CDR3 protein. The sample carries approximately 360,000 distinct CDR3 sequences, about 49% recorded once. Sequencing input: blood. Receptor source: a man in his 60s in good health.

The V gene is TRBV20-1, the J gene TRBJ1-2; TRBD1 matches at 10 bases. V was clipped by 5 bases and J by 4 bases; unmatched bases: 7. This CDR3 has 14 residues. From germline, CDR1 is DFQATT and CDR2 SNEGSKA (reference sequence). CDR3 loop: CSALTRTGGYGYTF. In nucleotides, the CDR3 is TGCAGTGCTCTCACTAGGACAGGGGGCTATGGCTACACCTTC.

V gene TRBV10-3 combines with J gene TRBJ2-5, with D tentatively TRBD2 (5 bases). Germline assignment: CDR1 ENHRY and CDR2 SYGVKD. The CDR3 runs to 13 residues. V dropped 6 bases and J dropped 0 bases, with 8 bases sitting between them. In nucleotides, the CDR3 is TGTGCCATCAGGGGAGAAAACCAAGAGACCCAGTACTTC. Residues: CAIRGENQETQYF.

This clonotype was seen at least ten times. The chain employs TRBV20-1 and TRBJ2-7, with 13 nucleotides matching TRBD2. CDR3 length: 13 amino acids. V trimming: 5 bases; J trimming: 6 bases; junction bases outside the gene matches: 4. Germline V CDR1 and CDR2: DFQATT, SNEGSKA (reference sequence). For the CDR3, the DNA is TGCAGTGCTTCGGGACTAGCGGGATTCGAGCAGTACTTC. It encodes CSASGLAGFEQYF.

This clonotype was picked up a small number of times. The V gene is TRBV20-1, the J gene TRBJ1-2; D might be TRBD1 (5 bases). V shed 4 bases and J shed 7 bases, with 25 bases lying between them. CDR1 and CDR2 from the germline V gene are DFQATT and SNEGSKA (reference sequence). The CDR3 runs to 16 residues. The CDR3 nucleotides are TGCAGTGCTACCGGGACGGGGATATTAAGTTTGGGTGGCTACACCTTC. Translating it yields CSATGTGILSLGGYTF.

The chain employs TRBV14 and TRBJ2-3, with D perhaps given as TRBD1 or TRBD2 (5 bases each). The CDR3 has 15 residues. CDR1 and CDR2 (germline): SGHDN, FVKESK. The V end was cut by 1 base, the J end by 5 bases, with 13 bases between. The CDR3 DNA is TGTGCCAGCAGCCAAGTTGTCTCGAGGGGAGATACGCAGTATTTT. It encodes CASSQVVSRGDTQYF.

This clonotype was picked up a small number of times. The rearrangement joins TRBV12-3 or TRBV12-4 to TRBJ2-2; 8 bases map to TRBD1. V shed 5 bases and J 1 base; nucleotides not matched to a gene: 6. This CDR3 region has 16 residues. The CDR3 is CASSTRTGLNTGELFF. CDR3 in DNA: TGTGCCAGCAGTACCCGGACAGGGTTGAACACCGGGGAGCTGTTTTTT.

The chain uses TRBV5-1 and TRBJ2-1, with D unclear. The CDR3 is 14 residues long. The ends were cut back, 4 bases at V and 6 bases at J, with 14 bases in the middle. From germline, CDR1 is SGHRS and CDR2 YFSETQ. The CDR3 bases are TGCGCCAGCAGCCGCCTAGTGGCCAGCAATGAGCAGTTCTTC. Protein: CASSRLVASNEQFF.

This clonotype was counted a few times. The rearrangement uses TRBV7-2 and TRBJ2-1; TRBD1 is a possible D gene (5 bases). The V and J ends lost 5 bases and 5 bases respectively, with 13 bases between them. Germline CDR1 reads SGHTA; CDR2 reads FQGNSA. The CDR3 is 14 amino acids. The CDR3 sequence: CASSPGPSNNEQFF. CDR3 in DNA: TGTGCCAGCAGCCCAGGGCCTTCAAACAATGAGCAGTTCTTC. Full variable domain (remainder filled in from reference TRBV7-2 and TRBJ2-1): GAGVSQSPSNKVTEKGKDVELRCDPISGHTALYWYRQSLGQGLEFLIYFQGNSAPDKSGLPSDRFSAERTGGSVSTLTIQRTQQEDSAVYLCASSPGPSNNEQFFGPGTRLTVL.